This T cell receptor (beta chain) was identified in a study of blood T cell repertoires in COVID-19. Study background: COVID-19 samples, acute and convalescent, were from the United States, Italy and Spain. The cDNA or gDNA used as material had been derived from T cells, B-cell-depleted T cells, or PBMCs.

Original methodology: Reference gene primer amplification gave nucleated cell count estimates. Assay: immunoSEQ multiplex PCR; the TCRdb copy retains only in-frame clones and omits some. D and trimming come from the DNA, and the V and J calls and clone size come from that table. Here the sample spans approximately 280,000 clones, approximately 88% being singletons. This clone was found a few times. The CDR3 sequence is 14 residues long. CDR1 is MNHEY and CDR2 is SVGAGI in the germline V gene. V lost 6 bases, J lost 4 bases, and 14 bases lay in between. This receptor was taken from a man in his fifties or sixties with acute or convalescent COVID-19. V is TRBV6-5 and J is TRBJ2-3, with a tentative D call TRBD2 (6 bases). The sample consisted of peripheral blood. CDR3 residues: CASSDPGVSDTQYF. For the CDR3, the DNA is TGTGCCAGCAGCGACCCGGGGGTGTCAGATACGCAGTATTTT.